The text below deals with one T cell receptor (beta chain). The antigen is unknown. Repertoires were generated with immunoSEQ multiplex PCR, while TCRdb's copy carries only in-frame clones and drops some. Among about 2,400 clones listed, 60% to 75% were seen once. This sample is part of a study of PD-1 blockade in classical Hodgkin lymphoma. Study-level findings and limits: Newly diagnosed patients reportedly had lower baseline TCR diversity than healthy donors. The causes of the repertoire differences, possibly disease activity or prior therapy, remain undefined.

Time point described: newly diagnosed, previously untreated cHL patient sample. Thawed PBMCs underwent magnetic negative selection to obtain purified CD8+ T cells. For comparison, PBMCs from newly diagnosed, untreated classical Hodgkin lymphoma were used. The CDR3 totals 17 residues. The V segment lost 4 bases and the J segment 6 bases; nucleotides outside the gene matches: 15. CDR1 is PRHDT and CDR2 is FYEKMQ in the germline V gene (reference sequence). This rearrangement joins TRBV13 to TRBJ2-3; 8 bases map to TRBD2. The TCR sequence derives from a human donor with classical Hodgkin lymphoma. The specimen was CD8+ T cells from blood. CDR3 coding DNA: TGTGCCAGCAGCTCCCAGACCGGGGGGGGGCCTGGGGATACGCAGTATTTT. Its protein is CASSSQTGGGPGDTQYF.